The 12 T cell receptor beta chains listed next were all sequenced from one sample in a study of blood T cell repertoires in COVID-19. Using immunoSEQ multiplex PCR, the repertoire was profiled, and TCRdb retains in-frame clones only, with some absent. The profile shows roughly 140,000 clones, roughly 76% of them singletons. The sample taken for sequencing was peripheral blood. The receptors derive from a human donor with acute or convalescent COVID-19. The donor label of this sample is uncertain.

The chain recombines TRBV12-3 or TRBV12-4 with TRBJ2-5; possible D gene TRBD2, 5 bases. Trimming removed 8 bases at V and 7 bases at J, with 17 bases between. The CDR3 length is 13 residues. CDR3 sequence reads: CASGERPGSTQYF. The CDR3 DNA reads TGTGCCAGCGGGGAGAGGCCGGGATCGACCCAGTACTTC.

The chain combines TRBV18 with TRBJ1-1, with TRBD1 matching 12 bases. The junction had 4 bases not matched to a gene; V was cut back by 2 bases and J by 0 bases. This CDR3 spans 17 amino acids. CDR1 and CDR2 (germline): KGHSH, LQKENI. The CDR3 bases are TGTGCCAGCTCACCAACGGGACAGGGGGCGATGAACACTGAAGCTTTCTTT. Protein sequence: CASSPTGQGAMNTEAFF.

This sequence joins TRBV7-3 and TRBJ2-2; 8 bases map to TRBD1. The ends lost 5 bases at V and 4 bases at J; junction bases unmatched: 12. The germline gives CDR1 SGHTA, CDR2 FQGTGA. This CDR3 comprises 17 residues. This chain's CDR3 is CASSPGPGQGSTGELFF. The CDR3, as DNA: TGTGCCAGCAGCCCCGGTCCCGGACAGGGAAGCACCGGGGAGCTGTTTTTT.

The chain uses TRBV27 and TRBJ2-3, with 7 bases that match TRBD1. V lost 3 bases to trimming and J lost 4 bases; unmatched junction nucleotides: 10. The CDR3 spans 16 residues. Germline CDR1 reads MNHEY; CDR2 reads SMNVEV (reference sequence). CDR3 amino acids: CASSLTGNIWPDTQYF. The CDR3 nucleotides are TGTGCCAGCAGTTTGACAGGGAATATCTGGCCAGATACGCAGTATTTT.

V usage is TRBV5-5 and J usage is TRBJ1-2; 8 bases agree with TRBD1. V lost 4 bases, J lost 7 bases, and 12 bases stayed unmatched. The CDR3 sequence is 15 residues long. Germline V gene sequence: CDR1 SGHKS, CDR2 YYEKEE (reference sequence). CDR3 sequence reads: CASSRKTGTGGGYTF. The CDR3 bases are TGTGCCAGCAGCCGTAAAACCGGGACAGGCGGTGGCTACACCTTC.

This clone turned up a few times. This chain links TRBV3-1 (or the pseudogene TRBV3-2) with TRBJ1-2; possible D gene TRBD1, 5 bases. Trimming took off 7 bases at V and 5 bases at J, with 20 bases between the two ends. CDR1 LGHDT and CDR2 YNNKEL come from the germline V gene (reference sequence). This CDR3 has 15 residues. CDR3 DNA sequence: TGTGCCAGCACCTACAAGGGGAACGGAAAGTATGGCTACACCTTC. It codes for CASTYKGNGKYGYTF.

The V call is TRBV11-2, the J call TRBJ1-1; D is unclear. Per germline, CDR1 SGHAT and CDR2 FQNNGV. V lost 4 bases and J 7 bases, leaving 13 bases between the germline ends. This CDR3 has 13 residues. The CDR3 loop reads CASSYILGDEAFF. The CDR3 DNA follows: TGTGCCAGCAGCTATATACTCGGGGATGAAGCTTTCTTT.

The chain carries TRBV11-2 and TRBJ1-1; 7 nucleotides line up with TRBD1. This CDR3 is 14 amino acids long. CDR1 is SGHAT and CDR2 is FQNNGV in the germline V gene. The ends lost 5 bases at V and 5 bases at J; junction bases unmatched: 8. CDR3 in DNA: TGTGCCAGCAGCCTATGGACAGGAGGGACTGAAGCTTTCTTT. Translated, it gives CASSLWTGGTEAFF.

This sequence joins TRBV2 and TRBJ1-5; D not certain. CDR3 length: 15 residues. Germline loops: CDR1 SNHLY, CDR2 FYNNEI. V was shortened by 2 bases and J by 7 bases, with 15 bases between the two germline ends. The CDR3 DNA reads TGTGCCAGCAGTGAATCGGTGAGGGCCGGCCAGCCCCAGCATTTT. Translated: CASSESVRAGQPQHF.

V usage is TRBV4-1 and J usage is TRBJ1-5; TRBD1 is a possible D gene (5 bases). The CDR3 is 16 residues long. V shed 4 bases and J shed 2 bases, with 15 bases lying between them. Germline V gives CDR1 MGHRA, CDR2 YSYEKL. The CDR3 sequence: CASSRDGGVGNQPQHF. For the CDR3, the DNA is TGCGCCAGCAGCCGTGATGGAGGGGTTGGCAATCAGCCCCAGCATTTT.

V and J are TRBV2 and TRBJ1-2; unclear D gene. Germline lookup yields CDR1 SNHLY and CDR2 FYNNEI. The V end was cut by 1 base, the J end by 5 bases, with 14 bases between. The CDR3 totals 15 residues. The CDR3 here is CASSEETGFVYGYTF. The CDR3 coding sequence is TGTGCCAGCAGTGAAGAAACGGGGTTCGTTTATGGCTACACCTTC.

This sequence joins TRBV6-1 and TRBJ2-6; TRBD1 might be the D (7 bases). In germline, CDR1 is MNHNS, CDR2 SASEGT. The CDR3 spans 18 residues. V dropped 4 bases and J dropped 0 bases, with 16 bases sitting between them. The CDR3 region is CASSVSGGSSSGANVLTF. The CDR3 bases are TGTGCCAGCAGTGTCTCAGGGGGGAGCTCCTCTGGGGCCAACGTCCTGACTTTC.